This TCR beta chain was identified in a study of cytomegalovirus exposure and HLA in healthy donors. Both 60 Vbeta primers and 13 Jbeta primers went into the PCR. Produced via immunoSEQ multiplex PCR; TCRdb's table is partial and in-frame only. The sample includes 100,000 to 150,000 clones, roughly 70% of them seen just once. Sequenced sample: PBMCs. The sequence derives from a woman aged 40 to 49 in good health and CMV-seropositive.

The CDR3 loop is CASSSYGDSNYEQYF. The CDR3 DNA follows: TGTGCCAGCAGCTCTTACGGGGACAGTAACTACGAGCAGTACTTC. The chain joins TRBV6-1 to TRBJ2-7; 7 nucleotides match TRBD1. The V gene end was trimmed by 6 bases and the J gene end by 3 bases; junction bases not matched to a gene: 11. Germline assignment: CDR1 MNHNS and CDR2 SASEGT. The CDR3 length is 15 residues.